This note documents a single T cell receptor (beta chain) sequence. Its antigen is unknown. The data originate from a study of cytomegalovirus exposure and HLA in healthy donors. PCR was performed using 60 Vbeta and 13 Jbeta primers. Only in-frame clones appear in the TCRdb table, and some are missing; sequencing was by immunoSEQ multiplex PCR. The table lists 100,000 or so clones, approximately 83% of them singletons, with roughly 6.1% in the top ten. Nominally healthy donors provided the samples, though records likely missed some immune exposures. Trimming stripped 0 bases from V and 2 bases from J, with 17 bases between. There are 17 residues in the CDR3. The germline V gene has CDR1 ENHRY and CDR2 SYGVKD. The study's findings and limits: Cytomegalovirus status was reportedly diagnosed by the classifier with high sensitivity and specificity. Later on, an analysis showed TCR association rates differing by HLA locus, with DRB1 the most and HLA-C the fewest. In presence/absence analyses, roughly uniform sequencing depth across donors was assumed.

The chain is built from TRBV10-3 and TRBJ2-7; maybe TRBD2 (7 bases). This receptor was identified in a man younger than 30 in good health and CMV-seronegative. The sample comprised PBMCs. The CDR3 DNA reads TGTGCCATCAGTGAGTCGAAGGGGGGGGCACAGACCTACGAGCAGTACTTC. This codes for CAISESKGGAQTYEQYF.